A single sample is the source of the 30 T cell receptor beta chains below, sequenced in a study of blood T cell repertoires in COVID-19. Clones were sequenced by immunoSEQ multiplex PCR, and TCRdb holds only the in-frame ones, with some missing. The repertoire holds more than 80,000 clones, with around four fifths as singletons. Sequenced sample: peripheral blood. These receptors originate from a human donor in a cohort sampled during active COVID-19.

The chain recombines TRBV28 with TRBJ1-5; perhaps TRBD1 as D (6 bases). Trimming took off 6 bases at V and 9 bases at J, with 21 bases between the two ends. The germline gives CDR1 MDHEN, CDR2 SYDVKM. This CDR3 is built from 15 residues. CDR3 loop: CASRSGTFRKGPQHF. CDR3 bases: TGTGCCAGCAGGTCCGGGACATTCCGGAAGGGGCCCCAGCATTTT.

This clone has more than one count but fewer than ten. J is TRBJ2-7 and V is TRBV2; 10 bases are a match to TRBD1. With 6 bases clipped from V and 5 bases from J, the junction kept 10 bases outside the gene matches. This CDR3 is built from 15 residues. The germline gives CDR1 SNHLY, CDR2 FYNNEI. The CDR3, as DNA: TGTGCCAGCAGCGCAGATGACAGGGGGCCTGACGAGCAGTACTTC. It translates to CASSADDRGPDEQYF.

This clone turned up a few times. The chain carries TRBV28 and TRBJ2-7; the match to TRBD2 covers 12 bases. CDR1 MDHEN and CDR2 SYDVKM come from the germline V gene. V lost 6 bases and J lost 1; bases outside the gene matches: 4. The CDR3 runs 15 residues. CDR3 sequence (DNA): TGTGCCAGCAGGCTAGCGGGAGGGACGTCCTACGAGCAGTACTTC. It codes for CASRLAGGTSYEQYF.

This clone turned up a few times. The chain links TRBV6-6 to TRBJ2-3; D remains ambiguous. V was pared by 4 bases and J by 4 bases, with 6 bases between. Germline V gene lookup returns CDR1 MNHNY and CDR2 SVGAGI (reference sequence). This CDR3 contains 12 residues. CDR3 loop: CASSFRSDTQYF. DNA of the CDR3: TGTGCCAGCAGTTTCCGTTCAGATACGCAGTATTTT.

With regard to this clone: The sample has other DNA sequences that encode this CDR3 too. The rearrangement joins TRBV5-1 to TRBJ1-1; perhaps TRBD1 as D (5 bases). In germline, CDR1 is SGHRS, CDR2 YFSETQ. The CDR3 is made up of 16 amino acids. V lost 0 bases, J lost 0 bases, and 12 bases lay in between. For the CDR3, the DNA is TGCGCCAGCAGCTTGGGGAGGGGTAGGATGAACACTGAAGCTTTCTTT. Protein: CASSLGRGRMNTEAFF.

The chain couples TRBV25-1 to TRBJ1-6; 9 bases fit TRBD1. CDR3 length equals 13 residues. The germline V gene encodes CDR1 MGHDK and CDR2 SYGVNS. V lost 7 bases to trimming and J lost 8 bases; unmatched junction nucleotides: 3. CDR3 DNA: TGTGCCAGCACGGGACAGGGCTATTCACCCCTCCACTTT. This sequence encodes CASTGQGYSPLHF.

The J gene is TRBJ2-1, the V gene TRBV5-4, with D perhaps TRBD2 (6 bases). The CDR3 has 15 amino acids. Trimming left V 4 bases short and J 4 bases short, with 15 bases between. Germline CDR1 SGHNT, CDR2 YYREEE (reference sequence). CDR3 nucleotide sequence: TGTGCCAGCAGCCCCACCGGGACTTCTTACAATGAGCAGTTCTTC. It specifies CASSPTGTSYNEQFF.

The chain is built from TRBV5-5 and TRBJ2-5; 13 bases map to TRBD2. The CDR3 is 16 residues long. The J segment lost 4 bases and the V segment lost 4 bases, leaving 7 bases of the junction unmatched. CDR1 SGHKS and CDR2 YYEKEE come from the germline V gene (reference sequence). The CDR3 is CASSPLAGGRGETQYF. CDR3 in DNA: TGTGCCAGCAGCCCACTAGCGGGAGGGCGGGGAGAGACCCAGTACTTC.

The chain employs TRBV28 and TRBJ2-1; TRBD1 matches at 10 bases. This CDR3 contains 14 residues. In germline, CDR1 is MDHEN, CDR2 SYDVKM. Unmatched junction bases numbered 9, after V lost 10 bases and J lost 6 bases. The CDR3 is CATEEGQGINEQFF. The CDR3 nucleotides read TGTGCCACCGAGGAGGGACAGGGGATCAATGAGCAGTTCTTC.

This chain links TRBV6-5 with TRBJ2-3; TRBD2 matches at 12 bases. The CDR3 has 16 residues. Per the germline V gene, CDR1 is MNHEY and CDR2 is SVGAGI. Unmatched junction bases numbered 1, after V lost 0 bases and J lost 3 bases. The CDR3 DNA reads as TGTGCCAGCAGTTACTCGACTAGCGGGAGAACAGATACGCAGTATTTT. It is translated as CASSYSTSGRTDTQYF.

The chain has TRBV2 and TRBJ2-5; D unclear. V lost 6 bases to trimming and J lost 9 bases, with 11 bases between them. The CDR3 is 11 amino acids. Germline CDR1 is SNHLY and CDR2 is FYNNEI. CDR3 loop: CASRRGPAQYF. CDR3 nucleotide sequence: TGTGCCAGCAGACGAGGCCCAGCCCAGTACTTC.

This clone occurred once. The gene calls are TRBV21-1 and TRBJ2-7; the D segment call TRBD2 is taken from the table without a DNA check. TRBV21-1 is termed a pseudogene. The CDR3 contains 15 residues. CDR3 protein: CAALPPSPGDYEQYF. The DNA of the CDR3 is TGTGCCGCCCTCCCCCCTAGCCCGGGGGATTACGAGCAGTACTTC.

The chain recombines TRBV2 with TRBJ1-1; no clear D gene. The CDR3 contains 14 residues. Per germline, CDR1 SNHLY and CDR2 FYNNEI. V lost 3 bases and J 4 bases, leaving 12 bases between the germline ends. CDR3 sequence: CASSDFGVPTEAFF. For the CDR3, the DNA is TGTGCCAGCAGTGATTTCGGGGTGCCCACTGAAGCTTTCTTT. The whole variable domain, filled in from reference TRBV2 and TRBJ1-1, reads EPEVTQTPSHQVTQMGQEVILRCVPISNHLYFYWYRQILGQKVEFLVSFYNNEISEKSEIFDDQFSVERPDGSNFTLKIRSTKLEDSAMYFCASSDFGVPTEAFFGQGTRLTVV.

This rearrangement joins TRBV2 to TRBJ2-1, with TRBD2 identical over 11 bases. J lost 4 bases, V lost 8 bases, and 10 bases had no gene match. Germline V gives CDR1 SNHLY, CDR2 FYNNEI. The CDR3 runs 16 residues. CDR3 protein: CASDRLRTSGYNEQFF. Here the CDR3 DNA reads TGTGCCAGCGATCGGCTCCGGACTAGCGGGTACAATGAGCAGTTCTTC.

The chain employs TRBV3-1 (or the pseudogene TRBV3-2) and TRBJ2-4; D gene uncertain. Germline V gene sequence: CDR1 LGHDT, CDR2 YNNKEL (reference sequence). This CDR3 contains 12 residues. V was clipped by 0 bases and J by 8 bases, with 5 bases between them. CDR3 in DNA: TGTGCCAGCAGCCAAGATTCCTACATTCAGTACTTC. Translated: CASSQDSYIQYF.

J is TRBJ2-3 and V is TRBV5-1, with 8 bases lining up with TRBD2. V shed 1 base, J shed 4 bases, and the junction held 5 bases outside the gene matches. The CDR3 has 15 residues. The V gene's germline CDR1 is SGHRS and CDR2 YFSETQ. CDR3 in DNA: TGCGCCAGCAGCTTGTTGGCTAGCGGGCCAGATACGCAGTATTTT. This encodes CASSLLASGPDTQYF.

V and J are TRBV11-2 and TRBJ1-5, with no clear D. V lost 3 bases, J lost 0 bases, and 15 bases lay in between. Looked up from germline, CDR1 is SGHAT and CDR2 is FQNNGV. CDR3 size: 17 residues. In DNA, the CDR3 is TGTGCCAGCAGCTTGTATCCCGAGGCATATAGCAATCAGCCCCAGCATTTT. Encoded protein: CASSLYPEAYSNQPQHF.

V is TRBV12-3 or TRBV12-4 and J is TRBJ2-7; 9 nucleotides line up with TRBD2. V was clipped by 6 bases and J by 5 bases; unmatched bases: 5. The CDR3 totals 13 residues. The CDR3 loop is CASRTSGGDEQYF. The CDR3 DNA reads as TGTGCCAGCAGGACTAGCGGTGGAGACGAGCAGTACTTC.

This chain links TRBV5-5 with TRBJ2-7; possible D gene TRBD2, 6 bases. Germline lookup yields CDR1 SGHKS and CDR2 YYEKEE (reference sequence). The CDR3 runs to 14 residues. V lost 0 bases and J 2 bases, leaving 9 bases between the germline ends. CDR3 bases: TGTGCCAGCAGCTTGGAGGCGGGAACCTACGAGCAGTACTTC. Its protein is CASSLEAGTYEQYF.

V gene TRBV7-9 combines with J gene TRBJ1-4; TRBD1 matches 8 bases. The germline V gene encodes CDR1 SEHNR and CDR2 FQNEAQ (reference sequence). The CDR3 has 14 amino acids. The J segment lost 8 bases and the V segment lost 2 bases, leaving 4 bases of the junction unmatched. The chain's CDR3 is CASSLTGGREKLFF. For the CDR3, the DNA is TGTGCCAGCAGCTTAACAGGGGGGCGGGAAAAACTGTTTTTT.

This rearrangement joins TRBV29-1 to TRBJ1-2; D unclear. Trimming removed 3 bases at V and 0 bases at J, with 17 bases between. The CDR3 totals 16 residues. Germline V gene sequence: CDR1 SQVTM, CDR2 ANQGSEA. The CDR3 region is CSVDRPGFGANYGYTF. As DNA, the CDR3 is TGCAGCGTTGATAGACCGGGGTTTGGGGCTAACTATGGCTACACCTTC.

The CDR3 loop is CASSFGPGVYNEQFF. For the CDR3, the DNA is TGTGCCAGCAGCTTTGGGCCGGGGGTCTACAATGAGCAGTTCTTC. The chain has TRBV11-2 and TRBJ2-1; a weak D match, TRBD2 (6 bases). Trimming left V 3 bases short and J 3 bases short, with 12 bases between. Germline CDR1 SGHAT, CDR2 FQNNGV. CDR3 length: 15 amino acids.

CDR3 residues: CASSYSLAGSYEQYF. In DNA, the CDR3 is TGTGCCAGCAGTTACTCACTAGCGGGTTCCTACGAGCAGTACTTC. The rearrangement joins TRBV6-5 to TRBJ2-7, with 9 bases identical to TRBD2. Germline lookup yields CDR1 MNHEY and CDR2 SVGAGI. The CDR3 is 15 residues long. V shed 0 bases and J 1 base; nucleotides not matched to a gene: 1.

The chain combines TRBV5-8 with TRBJ2-2, with D perhaps matching TRBD2 (6 bases). Germline-derived CDR1 and CDR2 are SGHTS and YDEGEE. There are 13 residues in the CDR3. Trimming shortened V by 4 bases and J by 9 bases, and 13 bases separated the two germline ends. CDR3 in amino acids: CASSPRDLRELFF. The DNA for the CDR3 is TGTGCCAGCAGCCCCCGGGACTTGCGGGAGCTGTTTTTT.

This chain links TRBV28 with TRBJ1-1; D is unclear. This CDR3 contains 13 residues. The germline CDR1 and CDR2 sequences are MDHEN and SYDVKM. The V gene lost 2 bases and the J gene lost 6 bases, with 10 bases spanning the gap. CDR3 loop: CASSLDSEPEAFF. The CDR3 DNA is TGTGCCAGCAGTTTAGATTCGGAGCCTGAAGCTTTCTTT. Supplemented by reference TRBV28 and TRBJ1-1, the full variable domain reads DVKVTQSSRYLVKRTGEKVFLECVQDMDHENMFWYRQDPGLGLRLIYFSYDVKMKEKGDIPEGYSVSREKKERFSLILESASTNQTSMYLCASSLDSEPEAFFGQGTRLTVV.

The chain recombines TRBV19 with TRBJ1-2; the match to TRBD1 covers 7 bases. J gave up 0 bases and V 11 bases, and 6 bases lay outside the gene matches. There are 13 residues in the CDR3. Germline V gives CDR1 LNHDA, CDR2 SQIVND (reference sequence). Written as DNA, the CDR3 is TGTGCCGGTCGGGACAGCGCTAACTATGGCTACACCTTC. It translates to CAGRDSANYGYTF. Combining the CDR3 with reference TRBV19 and TRBJ1-2 gives the whole variable domain DGGITQSPKYLFRKEGQNVTLSCEQNLNHDAMYWYRQDPGQGLRLIYYSQIVNDFQKGDIAEGYSVSREKKESFPLTVTSAQKNPTAFYLCAGRDSANYGYTFGSGTRLTVV.

Concerning this clone itself: Germline and junction disagree at one end, which may indicate a read error. This chain connects TRBV7-7 to TRBJ2-5; TRBD1 matches 11 bases. Per the germline V gene, CDR1 is SSHAT and CDR2 is FNYEAQ (reference sequence). CDR3 length: 14 amino acids. Written as DNA, the CDR3 is TGTGCTAGCAGCCCCGGGACAGGGGGAGAGACCCAGTACTTC. Translating gives CASSPGTGGETQYF. Full variable domain (remainder filled in from reference TRBV7-7 and TRBJ2-5): GAGVSQSPRYKVTKRGQDVTLRCDPISSHATLYWYQQALGQGPEFLTYFNYEAQPDKSGLPSDRFSAERPEGSISTLTIQRTEQRDSAMYRCASSPGTGGETQYFGPGTRLLVL.

This clone has at least ten counts. The chain couples TRBV5-1 to TRBJ1-6; 8 bases line up with TRBD1. Germline V CDR1 and CDR2: SGHRS, YFSETQ. The CDR3 covers 15 residues. V lost 0 bases to trimming and J lost 7 bases; unmatched junction nucleotides: 3. The CDR3 loop reads CASSLVGDRNSPLHF. The CDR3 DNA is TGCGCCAGCAGCTTGGTGGGGGACAGGAATTCACCCCTCCACTTT.

This sequence joins TRBV2 and TRBJ1-1, with D perhaps TRBD1 (5 bases). Germline CDR1 is SNHLY and CDR2 is FYNNEI. V lost 2 bases, J lost 3 bases, and 10 bases lay in between. CDR3 length: 14 amino acids. CDR3 residues: CASSESGSDTEAFF. The CDR3 nucleotides read TGTGCCAGCAGTGAATCAGGGTCGGACACTGAAGCTTTCTTT.

CDR3 sequence reads: CASRGTGGNTIYF. In nucleotides, the CDR3 is TGTGCCAGCAGGGGGACAGGTGGAAACACCATATATTTT. The chain carries TRBV2 and TRBJ1-3; 8 bases agree with TRBD1. J lost 3 bases, V lost 6 bases, and 1 base had no gene match. Germline-derived CDR1 and CDR2 are SNHLY and FYNNEI. The CDR3 sequence is 13 residues long. The full variable domain, its missing parts supplied by reference TRBV2 and TRBJ1-3, is EPEVTQTPSHQVTQMGQEVILRCVPISNHLYFYWYRQILGQKVEFLVSFYNNEISEKSEIFDDQFSVERPDGSNFTLKIRSTKLEDSAMYFCASRGTGGNTIYFGEGSWLTVV.